One sample yielded the 3 T cell receptor beta chains listed below, sequenced in a study of cytomegalovirus exposure and HLA in healthy donors. PCR primers comprised 60 Vbeta and 13 Jbeta primers. Libraries were prepared by immunoSEQ multiplex PCR; TCRdb keeps only in-frame clonotypes and omits some of them. This table holds about 130,000 clones, approximately 80% found once. The specimen sequenced was PBMCs. The receptors were sampled from a woman in her 40s in good health and CMV-seronegative.

This clone was seen many times. The chain joins TRBV4-2 to TRBJ2-7, with 7 bases identical to TRBD1. Germline-derived CDR1 and CDR2 are LGHNA and YNFKEQ. The V gene end was trimmed by 1 base and the J gene end by 4 bases; junction bases not matched to a gene: 10. The CDR3 is 16 residues long. CDR3: CASSQGEDRVYYEQYF. The CDR3 nucleotides are TGTGCCAGCAGCCAAGGCGAAGACAGGGTTTATTACGAGCAGTACTTC.

DNA for the CDR3: TGTGCCAGCAGAGGCCAGGACAGGGGGTATGAAAAACTGTTTTTT. Translation: CASRGQDRGYEKLFF. The rearrangement joins TRBV27 to TRBJ1-4; TRBD1 matches 10 bases. This CDR3 is built from 15 residues. CDR1 and CDR2 (germline): MNHEY, SMNVEV (reference sequence). Trimming cost V 6 bases and J 6 bases; bases outside gene matches: 7.

The chain is built from TRBV6-1 and TRBJ2-7; 8 bases are a match to TRBD1. The V segment lost 6 bases and the J segment 0 bases; nucleotides outside the gene matches: 4. The CDR3 runs to 14 residues. From germline, CDR1 is MNHNS and CDR2 SASEGT. CDR3 region: CASSGDRSSYEQYF. For the CDR3, the DNA is TGTGCCAGCAGCGGGGACAGGAGCTCCTACGAGCAGTACTTC.